Listed below are T cell receptor beta chains from one sample, sequenced in a study of immune evolution from preneoplasia to lung adenocarcinoma. Data came from immunoSEQ multiplex PCR; TCRdb stores just in-frame clones and leaves some out. Of fewer than 50,000 clones listed, approximately 79% were seen once; the top ten hold about 4.4%. The source material was FFPE invasive lung adenocarcinoma tissue. The receptors were sampled from a person aged 55 to 75 with lung adenocarcinoma. Each CDR3 is given with its conserved first and last residue. The D gene is left open where the match is weak. Size is omitted from some rows. Given values are once, few, many or a class for expanded clones.

v_call: TRBV5-1; j_call: TRBJ2-3; d_call: .; clone_size: .; cdr3_nt: TGCGCCAGCCATCCCACGGGACACTATAACACAGATACGCAGTATTTT; cdr3_aa: CASHPTGHYNTDTQYF
v_call: TRBV6-4; j_call: TRBJ1-1; d_call: .; clone_size: .; cdr3_nt: TGTGCCAGTACTGACCGGGACACTGAAGCTTTCTTT; cdr3_aa: CASTDRDTEAFF
v_call: TRBV7-8; j_call: TRBJ2-5; d_call: .; clone_size: .; cdr3_nt: TGTGCCAGCAGCTTAAGTGCAGGAGAGACCCAGTACTTC; cdr3_aa: CASSLSAGETQYF
v_call: TRBV30; j_call: TRBJ2-7; d_call: TRBD1; clone_size: .; cdr3_nt: TGTGCCTGGAGTGCCGACAGGGTCGAGCAGTACTTC; cdr3_aa: CAWSADRVEQYF
v_call: TRBV5-6; j_call: TRBJ1-1; d_call: .; clone_size: .; cdr3_nt: TGTGCCAGCAGCTCTCCGAACACTGAAGCTTTCTTT; cdr3_aa: CASSSPNTEAFF
v_call: TRBV6-5; j_call: TRBJ2-1; d_call: .; clone_size: .; cdr3_nt: TGTGCCAGCAGTTACCTGGGGCAGGGGGAGCAGTTCTTC; cdr3_aa: CASSYLGQGEQFF
v_call: TRBV6-1; j_call: TRBJ2-4; d_call: .; clone_size: .; cdr3_nt: TGTGCCAGCACCTCAAACGGCCTAGCGATAGACATTCAGTACTTC; cdr3_aa: CASTSNGLAIDIQYF
v_call: TRBV7-2; j_call: TRBJ2-7; d_call: .; clone_size: .; cdr3_nt: TGTGCCAGCAGCTTAGCAGGGGAGTCCTACGAGCAGTACTTC; cdr3_aa: CASSLAGESYEQYF
v_call: TRBV18; j_call: TRBJ2-1; d_call: .; clone_size: .; cdr3_nt: TGTGCCAGCTCCCGTTGGAGAGATGAGCAGTTCTTC; cdr3_aa: CASSRWRDEQFF
v_call: TRBV28; j_call: TRBJ1-5; d_call: .; clone_size: .; cdr3_nt: TGTGCCAGCATCGGACTGCATAGCAATCAGCCCCAGCATTTT; cdr3_aa: CASIGLHSNQPQHF
v_call: TRBV30; j_call: TRBJ1-4; d_call: TRBD1; clone_size: once; cdr3_nt: TGTGCCTGGGGGCGGGACAGTAATGAAAAACTGTTTTTT; cdr3_aa: CAWGRDSNEKLFF
v_call: TRBV5-5; j_call: TRBJ2-3; d_call: .; clone_size: .; cdr3_nt: TGTGCCAGCAGCTTGTATTCTATAGGGGGTCGCACAGATACGCAGTATTTT; cdr3_aa: CASSLYSIGGRTDTQYF
v_call: TRBV7-2; j_call: TRBJ2-7; d_call: .; clone_size: .; cdr3_nt: TGTGCCAGCAGCCCCTTAGCGGCCTCCCCCTATGAGCAGTACTTC; cdr3_aa: CASSPLAASPYEQYF
v_call: TRBV7-2; j_call: TRBJ2-5; d_call: TRBD1; clone_size: few; cdr3_nt: TGTGCCAGCGGACAGGGTCCCGAGACCCAGTACTTC; cdr3_aa: CASGQGPETQYF
v_call: TRBV28; j_call: TRBJ1-1; d_call: .; clone_size: .; cdr3_nt: TGTGCCAGCAGTATCCCCGCGGGACAAACGAACACTGAAGCTTTCTTT; cdr3_aa: CASSIPAGQTNTEAFF
v_call: TRBV19; j_call: TRBJ1-4; d_call: .; clone_size: .; cdr3_nt: TGTGCCAGTAGTTGGATGATAGGACAGCGGGATGAAAAACTGTTTTTT; cdr3_aa: CASSWMIGQRDEKLFF
v_call: TRBV30; j_call: TRBJ1-5; d_call: .; clone_size: .; cdr3_nt: TGTGCCTGGAGTATCGGGGGGCCTCAGCCCCAGCATTTT; cdr3_aa: CAWSIGGPQPQHF
v_call: TRBV9; j_call: TRBJ2-2; d_call: TRBD2; clone_size: few; cdr3_nt: TGTGCCAGCAGCGTTTCCGGGACTAGCGTTAACACCGGGGAGCTGTTTTTT; cdr3_aa: CASSVSGTSVNTGELFF
v_call: TRBV5-1; j_call: TRBJ2-5; d_call: .; clone_size: .; cdr3_nt: TGCGCCAGCAGCTTGGGGAGGGGAGAGACCCAGTACTTC; cdr3_aa: CASSLGRGETQYF
v_call: TRBV2; j_call: TRBJ1-6; d_call: .; clone_size: .; cdr3_nt: TGTGCCAGCAGCGACGGGGACATGGGAAGATCACCCCTCCACTTT; cdr3_aa: CASSDGDMGRSPLHF
v_call: TRBV6-4; j_call: TRBJ2-7; d_call: .; clone_size: medium-sized; cdr3_nt: TGTGCCAGCAGTGACTCGGTTCCACCCCCCCGCGAGCAGTACTTC; cdr3_aa: CASSDSVPPPREQYF
v_call: TRBV7-3; j_call: TRBJ1-2; d_call: .; clone_size: .; cdr3_nt: TGTGCCAGCAGCCGGGATGCTCGATATGGCTACACCTTC; cdr3_aa: CASSRDARYGYTF
v_call: TRBV29-1; j_call: TRBJ2-7; d_call: .; clone_size: .; cdr3_nt: TGCAGCGTTGGTGACGGATCCTACGAGCAGTACTTC; cdr3_aa: CSVGDGSYEQYF
v_call: TRBV5-6; j_call: TRBJ2-1; d_call: .; clone_size: .; cdr3_nt: TGTGCCAGCAGGCGGAGGGTGGGGGACGGCAATGAGCAGTTCTTC; cdr3_aa: CASRRRVGDGNEQFF
v_call: TRBV28; j_call: TRBJ2-2; d_call: .; clone_size: .; cdr3_nt: TGTGCCAGCATATCTTGGACGAACACCGGGGAGCTGTTTTTT; cdr3_aa: CASISWTNTGELFF
v_call: TRBV9; j_call: TRBJ2-7; d_call: .; clone_size: .; cdr3_nt: TGTGCCAGCAGCGTAGGTGCGAGCGAGCAGTACTTC; cdr3_aa: CASSVGASEQYF